The T cell receptor (beta chain) under discussion was sequenced for a study of T cell changes during pregnancy in multiple sclerosis. The CDR3 totals 15 residues. The junction had 6 bases not matched to a gene; V was cut back by 5 bases and J by 0 bases. CDR1 is SGHTA, CDR2 FQGNSA, per germline. This table comes from immunoSEQ multiplex PCR, and its TCRdb copy is limited to in-frame clones, with some not included. The data show about 46,000 clones, 80% to 95% seen once. This material consisted of CD8+ T cells from peripheral blood mononuclear cells, taken in the second trimester of pregnancy. The chain links TRBV7-2 to TRBJ2-7, with TRBD2 identical over 8 bases. The TCR was taken from a female donor with multiple sclerosis, enrolled in a pregnancy study. The CDR3 spells CASSGSGASSYEQYF. CDR3 DNA sequence: TGTGCCAGCAGCGGTAGCGGGGCAAGCTCCTACGAGCAGTACTTC.